The present T cell receptor (beta chain) was sequenced within a study of T cell repertoires in cytomegalovirus infection. Overall study context: Peptides in the study included HLA-C-restricted and HLA-B-restricted CMV epitopes. Both a matching HLA type and CMV infection were indicated by public TCR beta signatures.

TCRdb re-analysed the reads in MiXCR, keeping a single row per CDR3 protein. Among around 360,000 distinct CDR3 sequences listed, approximately 30% were seen once. This clonotype has just a few counts. The antigen is unknown. CDR3 size: 15 residues. Germline V lookup: CDR1 LGHNA, CDR2 YNFKEQ. Unmatched junction bases numbered 8, after V lost 2 bases and J lost 8 bases. J is TRBJ2-1 and V is TRBV4-2, with TRBD2 matching over 8 bases. The source is a human donor in good health (CMV status not recorded). Some clones in this sample may be carry-over from other donors' samples. Source: cultured PBMCs, taken from culture after CMV antigen stimulation. The CDR3 nucleotides are TGTGCCAGCAGCCAACCGGGACTAGAGGAGGATGAGCAGTTCTTC. This gives the protein CASSQPGLEEDEQFF.